These 9 T cell receptor beta chains were all obtained from the same sample, sequenced in a study of memory CD8 T cells in hepatitis C reinfection. Profiled with immunoSEQ multiplex PCR; TCRdb holds only in-frame clones, not every one. The sample has under 50,000 clones, over 75% seen once; the top ten hold more than 0.95%. The time point was: peak reinfection, 3 to 8 weeks after reinfection detection. No in vitro expansion preceded TCR sequencing of the sorted cells. The sequenced sample was naive CD8+ T cells sorted from blood. The receptors were sampled from a man between 18 and 35 years old with hepatitis C virus infection.

The rearrangement uses TRBV7-9 and TRBJ2-1; perhaps TRBD2 as D (5 bases). Germline CDR1 reads SEHNR; CDR2 reads FQNEAQ (reference sequence). The CDR3 sequence is 15 residues long. V dropped 5 bases and J dropped 1 base, with 12 bases sitting between them. CDR3 nucleotide sequence: TGTGCCAGCAGCCCTCCTAGCTATTCCTACAATGAGCAGTTCTTC. Its protein product is CASSPPSYSYNEQFF. The full variable domain, in which reference TRBV7-9 and TRBJ2-1 provide the parts outside the CDR3, is DTGVSQNPRHKITKRGQNVTFRCDPISEHNRLYWYRQTLGQGPEFLTYFQNEAQLEKSRLLSDRFSAERPKGSFSTLEIQRTEQGDSAMYLCASSPPSYSYNEQFFGPGTRLTVL.

A single count supports this clone. V usage is TRBV5-1 and J usage is TRBJ2-2; 14 bases fit TRBD2. Trimming took 7 bases from V and 3 from J; bases not matched to a gene: 5. Per germline, CDR1 SGHRS and CDR2 YFSETQ. This CDR3 is 16 amino acids long. The CDR3 nucleotides read TGCGCCAGCGGGACTAGCGGGGGAGTTGACACCGGGGAGCTGTTTTTT. Translation gives CASGTSGGVDTGELFF.

This rearrangement joins TRBV9 to TRBJ1-2; D is possibly TRBD1 (5 bases). The CDR3 totals 13 residues. Between the trimmed V and J ends, which lost 4 bases and 8 bases, there was a span of 15 bases. Germline V gene sequence: CDR1 SGDLS, CDR2 YYNGEE. DNA of the CDR3: TGTGCCAGCAGCCCAGGGATGTTGCGCGGCTACACCTTC. It specifies CASSPGMLRGYTF.

This chain links TRBV6-1 with TRBJ1-2; TRBD1 matches at 10 bases. Per germline, CDR1 MNHNS and CDR2 SASEGT. V lost 5 bases and J lost 8; bases outside the gene matches: 5. CDR3 size: 13 residues. CDR3 region: CASSLGTGVGYTF. The CDR3 DNA reads TGTGCCAGCAGTCTCGGGACAGGGGTCGGCTACACCTTC.

This chain joins TRBV5-1 and TRBJ1-6, with unresolved D. The V and J ends lost 2 bases and 10 bases respectively, with 10 bases between them. The CDR3 totals 13 residues. In germline, CDR1 is SGHRS, CDR2 YFSETQ. The CDR3: CASSLTLDSPLHF. The DNA for the CDR3 is TGCGCCAGCAGCTTAACCCTAGACTCACCCCTCCACTTT.

The CDR3 DNA reads TGTGCCAGCAGCAGTAGCGGGAGGGCCCCCTACGAGCAGTACTTC. Translating it yields CASSSSGRAPYEQYF. V and J are TRBV6-5 and TRBJ2-7; 11 nucleotides match TRBD2. This CDR3 has 15 amino acids. J was trimmed by 2 bases and V by 6 bases; bases with no gene match: 6. Germline V gene lookup returns CDR1 MNHEY and CDR2 SVGAGI.

This rearrangement joins TRBV5-6 to TRBJ2-1; TRBD2 matches at 8 bases. CDR1 is SGHDT and CDR2 is YYEEEE in the germline V gene. This CDR3 comprises 15 residues. Trimming removed 3 bases from V and 7 bases from J; junction bases left unmatched: 9. The CDR3 sequence is CASSSLNGRANEQFF. The CDR3 nucleotides are TGTGCCAGCAGCTCCCTGAACGGGAGGGCAAATGAGCAGTTCTTC.

V gene TRBV28 combines with J gene TRBJ1-5; possible D gene TRBD1, 5 bases. With 7 bases removed from V and 1 base from J, the gap between germline ends came to 17 bases. This CDR3 has 16 residues. Germline V gene lookup returns CDR1 MDHEN and CDR2 SYDVKM. CDR3 coding DNA: TGTGCCAGCACTGTCTTGGGGCACAGGAGCAATCAGCCCCAGCATTTT. It is translated as CASTVLGHRSNQPQHF. The full variable domain, in which reference TRBV28 and TRBJ1-5 provide the parts outside the CDR3, is DVKVTQSSRYLVKRTGEKVFLECVQDMDHENMFWYRQDPGLGLRLIYFSYDVKMKEKGDIPEGYSVSREKKERFSLILESASTNQTSMYLCASTVLGHRSNQPQHFGDGTRLSIL.

The chain links TRBV7-6 to TRBJ2-5; 11 bases map to TRBD2. Germline-derived CDR1 and CDR2 are SGHVS and FNYEAQ. J lost 2 bases, V lost 5 bases, and 4 bases had no gene match. The CDR3 covers 15 residues. CDR3 loop: CASSMGLAVQETQYF. CDR3 nucleotides: TGTGCCAGCAGCATGGGACTAGCGGTACAAGAGACCCAGTACTTC.